Given below is one T cell receptor beta chain in context. Method: immunoSEQ multiplex PCR; TCRdb's copy keeps in-frame clones and lacks some. The table lists approximately 41,000 clones, roughly 94% of them singletons, with roughly 25% in the top ten. Germline V gives CDR1 MNHEY, CDR2 SMNVEV (reference sequence). The V and J ends lost 0 bases and 2 bases respectively, with 11 bases between them. This CDR3 is 15 amino acids long. The sample is drawn from a study of control samples from healthy donors and cancer patients. The receptor comes from a man aged 55-75 years in good health. This sequence joins TRBV27 and TRBJ2-7; no clear D. Sequenced: blood. CDR3 protein: CASSLSIGRTYEQYF. The CDR3 DNA sequence: TGTGCCAGCAGTTTATCGATTGGCAGGACCTACGAGCAGTACTTC.